This record concerns one TCR beta chain sequence. Its antigen is unknown. This entry comes from a study of T cell repertoires in cytomegalovirus infection. Overall study findings and caveats: The ex vivo response showed dominance by HLA-C-restricted CMV-specific TCR beta clonotypes.

TCRdb re-derived calls from the reads in MiXCR, one entry per CDR3 protein. The table shows some 150,000 distinct CDR3 sequences, with about 6.1% occurring only once. This CDR3 spans 16 amino acids. The ends were cut back, 4 bases at V and 0 bases at J, with 13 bases in the middle. CDR1 is MDHEN and CDR2 is SYDVKM in the germline V gene. The sequence was obtained from a human donor in good health (CMV status not recorded). Some clones in this sample may be carry-over from other donors' samples. The specimen sequenced was PBMCs. The rearrangement links TRBV28 to TRBJ2-4; D is perhaps TRBD2 (6 bases). CDR3 residues: CASSSDWGEAKNIQYF. In DNA form, the CDR3 reads TGTGCCAGCAGTTCCGACTGGGGGGAAGCCAAAAACATTCAGTACTTC.